This T cell receptor (beta chain) stems from a study of T cells after somatic rescue of genetic block. Only in-frame clones appear in the TCRdb table, and some are missing; sequencing was by immunoSEQ multiplex PCR. Of approximately 70,000 clones listed, roughly 93% are singletons. The sequence derives from a man aged 25 to 40. Source material: peripheral blood mononuclear cells (PBMCs).

DNA for the CDR3: TGTGCCAGCAGTTTAGTGGGGAAGGCAAATCAGCCCCAGCATTTT. Translation gives CASSLVGKANQPQHF. The chain joins TRBV27 to TRBJ1-5; D is unclear. The germline gives CDR1 MNHEY, CDR2 SMNVEV (reference sequence). V was trimmed by 2 bases and J by 4 bases, leaving 12 bases between them. The CDR3 totals 15 residues.